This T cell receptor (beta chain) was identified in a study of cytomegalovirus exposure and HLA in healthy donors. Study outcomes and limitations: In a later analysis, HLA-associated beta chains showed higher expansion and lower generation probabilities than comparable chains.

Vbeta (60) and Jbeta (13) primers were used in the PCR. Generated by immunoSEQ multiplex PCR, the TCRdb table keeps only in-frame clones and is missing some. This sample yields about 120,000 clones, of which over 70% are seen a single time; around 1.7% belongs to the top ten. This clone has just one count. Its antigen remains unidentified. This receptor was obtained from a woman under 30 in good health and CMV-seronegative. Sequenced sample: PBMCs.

In DNA, the CDR3 is TGCGCCAGCAGTTTCGGAGAACTCTACGAGCAGTACTTC. This translates into CASSFGELYEQYF. The V gene is TRBV5-1, the J gene TRBJ2-7; D is unclear. The CDR3 totals 13 residues. Germline V gene sequence: CDR1 SGHRS, CDR2 YFSETQ. V was cut by 5 bases and J by 3 bases, with 12 bases left in between.